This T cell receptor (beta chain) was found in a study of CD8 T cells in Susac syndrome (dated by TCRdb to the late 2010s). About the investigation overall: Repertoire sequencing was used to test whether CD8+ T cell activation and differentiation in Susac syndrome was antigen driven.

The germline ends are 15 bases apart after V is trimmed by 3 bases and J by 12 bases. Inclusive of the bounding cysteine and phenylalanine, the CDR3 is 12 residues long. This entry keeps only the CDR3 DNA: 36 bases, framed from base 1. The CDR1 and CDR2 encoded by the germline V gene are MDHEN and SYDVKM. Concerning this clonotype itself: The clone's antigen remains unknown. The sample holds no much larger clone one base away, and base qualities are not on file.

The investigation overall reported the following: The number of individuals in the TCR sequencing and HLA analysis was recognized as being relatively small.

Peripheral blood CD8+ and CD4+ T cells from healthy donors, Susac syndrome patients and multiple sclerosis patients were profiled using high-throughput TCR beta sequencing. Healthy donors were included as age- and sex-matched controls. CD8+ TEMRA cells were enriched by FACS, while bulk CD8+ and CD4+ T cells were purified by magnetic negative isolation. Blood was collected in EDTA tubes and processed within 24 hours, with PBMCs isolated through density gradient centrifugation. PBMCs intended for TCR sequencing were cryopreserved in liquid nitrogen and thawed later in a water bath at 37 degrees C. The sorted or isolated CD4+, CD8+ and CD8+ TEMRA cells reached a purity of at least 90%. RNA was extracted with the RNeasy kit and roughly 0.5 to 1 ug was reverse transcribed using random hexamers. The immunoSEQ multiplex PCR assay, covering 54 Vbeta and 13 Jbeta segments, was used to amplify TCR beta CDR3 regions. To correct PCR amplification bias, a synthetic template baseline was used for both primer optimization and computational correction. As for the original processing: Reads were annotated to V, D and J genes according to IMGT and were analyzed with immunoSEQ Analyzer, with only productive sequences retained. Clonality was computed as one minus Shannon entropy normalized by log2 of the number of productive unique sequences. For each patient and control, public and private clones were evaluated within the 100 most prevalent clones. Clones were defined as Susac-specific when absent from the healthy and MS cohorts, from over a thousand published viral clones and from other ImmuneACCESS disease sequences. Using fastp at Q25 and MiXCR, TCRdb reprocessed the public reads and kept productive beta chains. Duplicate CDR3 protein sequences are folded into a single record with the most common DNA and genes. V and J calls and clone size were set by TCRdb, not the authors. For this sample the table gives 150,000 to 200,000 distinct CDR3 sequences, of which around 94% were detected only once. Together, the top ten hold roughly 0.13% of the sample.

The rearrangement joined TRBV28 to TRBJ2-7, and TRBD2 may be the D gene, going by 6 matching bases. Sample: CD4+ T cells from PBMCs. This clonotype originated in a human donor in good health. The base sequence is TGTGCCAGCAGTTTCTCTAACGGGGGTGGGTACTTC. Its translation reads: CASSFSNGGGYF.